These 9 T cell receptor beta chains share one sample of origin, sequenced in a study of control samples from healthy donors and cancer patients. Repertoires were generated with immunoSEQ multiplex PCR, while TCRdb's copy carries only in-frame clones and drops some. Counted here are some 51,000 clones, around 96% occurring once; the ten biggest clones make up less than 1.1%. Sequenced sample: blood. The receptors come from a woman under 30 in good health.

V gene TRBV19 combines with J gene TRBJ2-4; D gene unclear. Germline V CDR1 and CDR2: LNHDA, SQIVND (reference sequence). The V and J ends lost 5 bases and 0 bases respectively, with 11 bases between them. The CDR3 has 15 residues. CDR3 sequence (DNA): TGTGCCAGTAGTGACGTGGCCGGAGCCAAAAACATTCAGTACTTC. Translated: CASSDVAGAKNIQYF.

This rearrangement joins TRBV2 to TRBJ1-2; D remains ambiguous. This CDR3 is 13 amino acids long. Per germline, CDR1 SNHLY and CDR2 FYNNEI. V gave up 9 bases and J gave up 7 bases, with 18 bases separating them. The CDR3 DNA reads TGTGCCAGTGTTACGTCGGGCTTTAGTGGCTACACCTTC. Its protein product is CASVTSGFSGYTF.

The sample holds one count of this clone. V usage is TRBV3-1 (or the pseudogene TRBV3-2) and J usage is TRBJ2-7; perhaps TRBD1 as D (6 bases). The CDR3 is 12 residues long. V lost 4 bases to trimming and J lost 4 bases, with 8 bases between them. Germline V gives CDR1 LGHDT, CDR2 YNNKEL (reference sequence). CDR3 protein: CASSLDRYEQYF. The CDR3 DNA is TGTGCCAGCAGCCTAGACAGGTACGAGCAGTACTTC.

The V call is TRBV28, the J call TRBJ1-2, with TRBD1 matching over 12 bases. With 4 bases clipped from V and 4 bases from J, the junction kept 10 bases outside the gene matches. The CDR3 loop spans 17 amino acids. In germline, CDR1 is MDHEN, CDR2 SYDVKM. This CDR3 reads CASSSGTGGEPVYGYTF. In DNA, the CDR3 is TGTGCCAGCAGTTCCGGGACAGGGGGCGAACCGGTCTATGGCTACACCTTC.

V usage is TRBV24-1 and J usage is TRBJ2-5; 9 bases match TRBD1. The CDR3 spans 15 residues. Germline V gives CDR1 KGHDR, CDR2 SFDVKD. The J segment lost 3 bases and the V segment lost 3 bases, leaving 4 bases of the junction unmatched. The CDR3 reads CATSDPGQGKETQYF. CDR3 nucleotides: TGTGCCACCAGTGATCCGGGACAGGGAAAAGAGACCCAGTACTTC.

The chain uses TRBV7-3 and TRBJ2-5; 7 bases are a match to TRBD2. V shed 2 bases and J 1 base; nucleotides not matched to a gene: 4. Germline V gene sequence: CDR1 SGHTA, CDR2 FQGTGA. CDR3 length: 15 residues. The chain's CDR3 is CASSLGGGAQETQYF. CDR3 DNA sequence: TGTGCCAGCAGCTTAGGGGGAGGGGCCCAAGAGACCCAGTACTTC.

V is TRBV6-6 and J is TRBJ2-5; 7 bases map to TRBD2. Germline V gives CDR1 MNHNY, CDR2 SVGAGI (reference sequence). CDR3 length equals 15 residues. The J segment lost 3 bases and the V segment lost 8 bases, leaving 12 bases of the junction unmatched. CDR3 DNA sequence: TGTGCCAGCGGATTCCTAGCGGACGATAAAGAGACCCAGTACTTC. This translates into CASGFLADDKETQYF.

The CDR3, as DNA: TGTGCCAGTAGTATAGTCGGCAGGGGTATTCAGTACTTC. Its protein product is CASSIVGRGIQYF. This chain connects TRBV19 to TRBJ2-4; weak D call: TRBD1 (6 bases). The CDR3 sequence is 13 residues long. The V gene's germline CDR1 is LNHDA and CDR2 SQIVND (reference sequence). Deletions cut 1 base from V and 10 bases from J, with 11 bases between.

The V call is TRBV5-1, the J call TRBJ2-1, with 7 positions matching TRBD2. CDR1 is SGHRS and CDR2 is YFSETQ in the germline V gene. The V gene end was trimmed by 0 bases and the J gene end by 0 bases; junction bases not matched to a gene: 3. This CDR3 comprises 16 residues. CDR3 sequence: CASSLAGGISYNEQFF. The CDR3 region has the DNA TGCGCCAGCAGCTTGGCGGGGGGTATCTCCTACAATGAGCAGTTCTTC.